One T cell receptor (beta chain) is described in this entry. What it recognizes is unknown. One end of the junction does not line up with germline, which may come from a read error. This sample is drawn from a study of cytomegalovirus exposure and HLA in healthy donors. Findings and limits, study-wide: The likely origin of a cluster of highly shared sequence variants was a sequencing artifact.

CDR1 is SEHNR and CDR2 is FQNEAQ in the germline V gene (reference sequence). This CDR3 has 17 residues. With 60 Vbeta and 13 Jbeta primers, the PCR was carried out. Libraries were prepared by immunoSEQ multiplex PCR; TCRdb keeps only in-frame clonotypes and omits some of them. The sample gives about 160,000 clones, more than 75% of which show up once; around 9.8% is in the top ten. The receptor was derived from a man younger than 35 in good health and CMV-seropositive. This chain links TRBV7-9 with TRBJ2-3; 12 bases line up with TRBD2. Material for sequencing was PBMCs. CDR3 coding DNA: TGTTCCAGCAGCTTAGGGCTAGCGGGAGGGCCCCCAGATACGCAGTATTTT. This sequence encodes CSSSLGLAGGPPDTQYF.